Listed below are T cell receptor beta chains from one sample, sequenced in a study of T cells in Graves' hyperthyroidism and ophthalmopathy. TCRdb redid the calling of the multiplex PCR reads with MiXCR, one entry per CDR3 protein. The sample yields 750,000 to 900,000 distinct CDR3 sequences, 38% seen once. The specimen was blood. The receptors come from a man aged 18 to 30 with Graves' hyperthyroidism. The CDR3 runs from the conserved cysteine through the conserved F or W. Size values are once, few and many counts, or a class for expanded clones, and some rows have none.

abundance | j_gene | v_gene | CDR3aa
- | TRBJ1-6 | TRBV5-4 | CASSVGGGKSPLHF
- | TRBJ2-7 | TRBV7-6 | CAPAGSYEQYF
- | TRBJ2-2 | TRBV6-1 | CASSIRTANTGELFF
- | TRBJ2-7 | TRBV20-1 | CSAHTSGSLYGQYF
- | TRBJ1-6 | TRBV7-2 | CASSLDPGSYSPLHF
many | TRBJ1-5 | TRBV10-3 | CAIIDRGRSQPQHF
- | TRBJ2-7 | TRBV14 | CASSHWTSGSYEQYF
- | TRBJ2-2 | TRBV5-8 | CASSWFPGTGELFF
few | TRBJ2-5 | TRBV6-6 | CASSYSRLALQETQYF
- | TRBJ2-1 | TRBV7-8 | CASSPPLRFTSSNEQFF
- | TRBJ1-4 | TRBV6-5 | CASSYSGRGSEKLFF
many | TRBJ2-2 | TRBV7-9 | CASSLDTGELFF